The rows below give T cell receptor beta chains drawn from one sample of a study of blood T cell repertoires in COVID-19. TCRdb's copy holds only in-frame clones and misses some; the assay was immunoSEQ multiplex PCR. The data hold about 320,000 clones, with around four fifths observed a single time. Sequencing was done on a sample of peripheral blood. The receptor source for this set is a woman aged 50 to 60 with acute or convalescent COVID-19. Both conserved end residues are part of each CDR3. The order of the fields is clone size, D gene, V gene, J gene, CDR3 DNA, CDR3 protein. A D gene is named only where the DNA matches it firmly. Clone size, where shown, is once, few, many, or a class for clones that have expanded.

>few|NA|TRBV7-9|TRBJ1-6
TGTGCCAGCAGCTCAGGGGCCTATAATTCACCCCTCCACTTT
CASSSGAYNSPLHF
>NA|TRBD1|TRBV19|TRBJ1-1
TGTGCCAGTAGTAGGGATGACAGGGTCGGCGCTGAAGCTTTCTTT
CASSRDDRVGAEAFF
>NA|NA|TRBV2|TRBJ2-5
TGTGCCAGCAGTGAAGGGGCTAGCCTACAAGAGACCCAGTACTTC
CASSEGASLQETQYF
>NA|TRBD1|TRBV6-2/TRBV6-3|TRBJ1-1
TGTGCCAGCGGCCAAAGACAGGGGGGGAGGTTGAACACTGAAGCTTTCTTT
CASGQRQGGRLNTEAFF
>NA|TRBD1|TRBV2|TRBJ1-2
TGTGCCAGCAGGCCCGACAGGGGTAATGGCTACACCTTC
CASRPDRGNGYTF
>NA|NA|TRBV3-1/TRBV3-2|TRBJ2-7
TGTGCCAGCAGCCAAGCCCGGGGGACAGCCTACGAGCAGTACTTC
CASSQARGTAYEQYF
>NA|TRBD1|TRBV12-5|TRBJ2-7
TGTGCTAGTGGTTCCACGGGACAGGGGTGGTACGAGCAGTACTTC
CASGSTGQGWYEQYF
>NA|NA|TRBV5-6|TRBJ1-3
TGTGCCAGCAGCTTGGTAGGAGGAGACACCATATATTTT
CASSLVGGDTIYF
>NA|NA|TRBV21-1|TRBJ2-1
TGTGCCAGCAGCATAATAGCGGGAGTTGGTCACAATGAGCAGTTCTTC
CASSIIAGVGHNEQFF
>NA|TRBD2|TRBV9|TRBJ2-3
TGTGCCACCGGGGGGGATACGCAGTATTTT
CATGGDTQYF
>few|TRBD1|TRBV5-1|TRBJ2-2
TGCGCCAGCGGGTTACAGGGGGCGGACACCGGGGAGCTGTTTTTT
CASGLQGADTGELFF
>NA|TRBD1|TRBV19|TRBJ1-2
TGTGCCAGTAGTATACTAGGCACAGGGGGCGATGGCTACACCTTC
CASSILGTGGDGYTF
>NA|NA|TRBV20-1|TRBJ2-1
TGCAGTGCTGACGGGGACAATGAGCAGTTCTTC
CSADGDNEQFF
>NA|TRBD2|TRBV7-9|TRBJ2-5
TGTGCCAGCAGCTTAGCGGAACTAGCGGAGACCCAGTACTTC
CASSLAELAETQYF
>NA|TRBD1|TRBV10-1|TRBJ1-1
TGCGCCAGCGGGACAGGGGCCGTGAACACTGAAGCTTTCTTT
CASGTGAVNTEAFF
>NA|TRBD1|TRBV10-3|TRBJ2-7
TGTGCCATCAGTGAGTCGTATGGACAGGGGGGAGCCTACGAGCAGTACTTC
CAISESYGQGGAYEQYF
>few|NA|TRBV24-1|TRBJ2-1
TGTGCCACCAGCCGGGGGTCTTCCTACAATGAGCAGTTCTTC
CATSRGSSYNEQFF
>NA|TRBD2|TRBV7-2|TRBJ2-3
TGTGCCAGCAGCTTTCAAGAGCTAGCGGGGGATACGCAGTATTTT
CASSFQELAGDTQYF
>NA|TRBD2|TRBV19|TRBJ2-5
TGTGCCAGTAGTACTAGCGGGAGGGATGAGACCCAGTACTTC
CASSTSGRDETQYF
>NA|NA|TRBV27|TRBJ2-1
TGTGCCAGCAGCCCACTAGCCCAAGAGCAGTTCTTC
CASSPLAQEQFF
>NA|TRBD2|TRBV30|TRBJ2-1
TGTGCCTGGAGGGGGACTACTGGCTCCTACAATGAGCAGTTCTTC
CAWRGTTGSYNEQFF
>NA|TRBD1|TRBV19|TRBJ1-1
TGTGCCAGTAGTTTGCTCGGGACAGTTGAAGCTTTCTTT
CASSLLGTVEAFF
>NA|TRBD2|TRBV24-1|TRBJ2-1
TGTGCCACCAGTGATAGGCGGGGGGGCCGGAATGAGCAGTTCTTC
CATSDRRGGRNEQFF
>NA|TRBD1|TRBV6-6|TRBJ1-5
TGTGCCAGCAGACCAACAGGGGCCGGCAATCAGCCCCAGCATTTT
CASRPTGAGNQPQHF
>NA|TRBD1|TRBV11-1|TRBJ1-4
TGTGCCAGCAGCCTGGGACAGGGTAATGAAAAACTGTTTTTT
CASSLGQGNEKLFF
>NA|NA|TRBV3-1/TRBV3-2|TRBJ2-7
TGTGCCAGCAGTCCCCGGACTAACTACGAGCAGTACTTC
CASSPRTNYEQYF
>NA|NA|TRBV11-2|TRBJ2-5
TGTGCCAGCAGCTTAGGAGGAGTACGAGAGACCCAGTACTTC
CASSLGGVRETQYF
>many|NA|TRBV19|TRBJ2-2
TGTGCCAAAACCCGGAGTGGTAACACCGGGGAGCTGTTTTTT
CAKTRSGNTGELFF
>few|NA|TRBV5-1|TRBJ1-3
TGCGCCAGCAGGGAACAGGTTGCTGGAAACACCATATATTTT
CASREQVAGNTIYF
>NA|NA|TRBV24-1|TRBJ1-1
TGTGCCACCTTACAGGAGTTGAACACTGAAGCTTTCTTT
CATLQELNTEAFF
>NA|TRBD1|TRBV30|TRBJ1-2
TGTGCCTGGAGTGCCTTTCCGGGACAGGCCGACTATGGCTACACCTTC
CAWSAFPGQADYGYTF
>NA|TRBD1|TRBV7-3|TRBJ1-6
TGTGCCAGCAGCTCTCAGGGGGCGAGTAATTCACCCCTCCACTTT
CASSSQGASNSPLHF
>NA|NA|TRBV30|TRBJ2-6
TGTGCCTGGAGTGTGGGGACTCCCGGGGCCAACGTCCTGACTTTC
CAWSVGTPGANVLTF
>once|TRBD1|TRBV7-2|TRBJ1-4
TGTGCCAGCAGTCCACCGGGACAGGGGGCCGAAAAACTGTTTTTT
CASSPPGQGAEKLFF
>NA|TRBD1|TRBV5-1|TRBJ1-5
TGCGCCAGCAGCCAGGGACAGGGAGTAGATCAGCCCCAGCATTTT
CASSQGQGVDQPQHF
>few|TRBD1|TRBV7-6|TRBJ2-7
TGTGCCAGCAGCCCCGGATGGAGACGGACAGGGTTCTACGAGCAGTACTTC
CASSPGWRRTGFYEQYF
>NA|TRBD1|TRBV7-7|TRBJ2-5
TGTGCCAGCAGCTCGCCGGGACAGCAAGAGACCCAGTACTTC
CASSSPGQQETQYF
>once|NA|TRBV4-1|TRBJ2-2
TGCGCCAGCAGCCAAGAGCCGGGGGGCCCAGGCACCGGGGAGCTGTTTTTT
CASSQEPGGPGTGELFF
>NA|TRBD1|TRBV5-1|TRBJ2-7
TGCGCCAGCAGCTACTCGACAGGGGGGTCCTACGAGCAGTACTTC
CASSYSTGGSYEQYF
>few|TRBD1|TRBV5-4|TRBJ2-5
TGTGCCAGCAGTGCCGGGACAGGGGGCCAAGAGACCCAGTACTTC
CASSAGTGGQETQYF
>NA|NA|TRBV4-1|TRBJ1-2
TGCGCCAGCAGCCAAGAAATGAGGGTCGGAGGCTATGGCTACACCTTC
CASSQEMRVGGYGYTF